Each of the 26 T cell receptor beta chains below was sequenced from the same sample in a study of shared clonotypes between healthy human individuals. Using immunoSEQ multiplex PCR, the repertoire was profiled, and TCRdb retains in-frame clones only, with some absent. The sample consists of around 1.1 million clones, about 84% of them appearing once. The sequencing sample was made of memory CD4+ T cells from PBMCs. As to subset: CD45RA-negative fraction. These receptors all come from a man younger than 30 in good health. Some clones in this sample may be carry-over from other donors' samples.

In its sample, this clone was seen once. The V gene is TRBV18, the J gene TRBJ1-4; 8 bases align to TRBD1. There are 14 residues in the CDR3. In germline, CDR1 is KGHSH, CDR2 LQKENI. The J segment lost 8 bases and the V segment lost 3 bases, leaving 5 bases of the junction unmatched. Written as DNA, the CDR3 is TGTGCCAGCTCACCTCCGGGACAGGTAGAAAAACTGTTTTTT. Translation: CASSPPGQVEKLFF.

The sample holds many counts of this clone. The rearrangement uses TRBV5-4 and TRBJ1-2; no clear D. Per germline, CDR1 SGHNT and CDR2 YYREEE (reference sequence). The CDR3 extends over 14 amino acids. Trimming left V 5 bases short and J 0 bases short, with 11 bases between. CDR3 region: CASRALSTNYGYTF. The DNA for the CDR3 is TGTGCCAGCAGGGCCTTGAGCACTAACTATGGCTACACCTTC.

The chain recombines TRBV7-7 with TRBJ2-1; TRBD2 aligns across 7 bases. Trimming took 5 bases from V and 9 from J; bases not matched to a gene: 10. This CDR3 comprises 14 residues. In germline, CDR1 is SSHAT, CDR2 FNYEAQ (reference sequence). The CDR3 region is CASSPDRGSGEQFF. The DNA for the CDR3 is TGTGCCAGCAGCCCCGACCGCGGGAGCGGTGAGCAGTTCTTC. The entire variable domain, with the rest obtained from reference TRBV7-7 and TRBJ2-1, is as follows: GAGVSQSPRYKVTKRGQDVTLRCDPISSHATLYWYQQALGQGPEFLTYFNYEAQPDKSGLPSDRFSAERPEGSISTLTIQRTEQRDSAMYRCASSPDRGSGEQFFGPGTRLTVL.

The J gene is TRBJ1-5, the V gene TRBV10-2; TRBD1 might be the D (5 bases). Germline lookup yields CDR1 WSHSY and CDR2 SAAADI. The V end was cut by 5 bases, the J end by 7 bases, with 12 bases between. The CDR3 is 13 residues long. This chain's CDR3 is CASSTRVRQPQHF. The CDR3, as DNA: TGCGCCAGCAGTACCAGGGTTCGGCAGCCCCAGCATTTT.

The chain uses TRBV5-4 and TRBJ1-5; unclear D gene. Trimming removed 2 bases from V and 0 bases from J, with 12 bases in between. CDR1 SGHNT and CDR2 YYREEE come from the germline V gene (reference sequence). This CDR3 has 16 residues. CDR3 protein: CASSFGGLSSNQPQHF. The DNA of the CDR3 is TGTGCCAGCAGCTTTGGCGGTCTTTCTAGCAATCAGCCCCAGCATTTT.

This sequence joins TRBV7-2 and TRBJ2-1, with TRBD2 identical over 15 bases. CDR1 is SGHTA and CDR2 is FQGNSA in the germline V gene. The V segment lost 7 bases and the J segment 7 bases; nucleotides outside the gene matches: 11. This CDR3 is 17 amino acids long. The CDR3 DNA is TGTGCCAGCAACCCTCGAGCTGGGACTAGCGGGAGGAATGAGCAGTTCTTC. This codes for CASNPRAGTSGRNEQFF.

This clone was seen at least ten times. V and J are TRBV12-5 and TRBJ2-5, with D possibly being TRBD1 (5 bases). There are 16 residues in the CDR3. Germline CDR1 and CDR2: LGHNT and FRNRAP. Trimming took 1 base from V and 5 from J, leaving 17 bases between them. CDR3 coding DNA: TGTGCTAGTGGTTTGGGGCTACTGGGGCCTTCGGAGACCCAGTACTTC. This gives the protein CASGLGLLGPSETQYF.

This clone has only one observation. The V and J genes are TRBV27 and TRBJ2-1; 12 bases agree with TRBD2. CDR3 length: 17 residues. CDR1 MNHEY and CDR2 SMNVEV come from the germline V gene (reference sequence). Germline trimming cut 5 bases from V and 0 bases from J; bases unmatched to any gene: 5. CDR3 loop: CASSPPTSGSSYNEQFF. The CDR3 DNA reads as TGTGCCAGCAGTCCCCCGACTAGCGGGAGCTCCTACAATGAGCAGTTCTTC.

This clone turned up a few times. Other DNA variants within this sample encode the same CDR3. V gene TRBV18 combines with J gene TRBJ1-5, with a weak D call TRBD1 (5 bases). This CDR3 contains 15 residues. V was pared by 3 bases and J by 2 bases, with 11 bases between. The germline gives CDR1 KGHSH, CDR2 LQKENI. The CDR3 DNA sequence: TGTGCCAGCTCACCCCAGGGAATCGGCAATCAGCCCCAGCATTTT. This encodes CASSPQGIGNQPQHF. Based on the CDR3 plus reference TRBV18 and TRBJ1-5, the full variable domain is NAGVMQNPRHLVRRRGQEARLRCSPMKGHSHVYWYRQLPEEGLKFMVYLQKENIIDESGMPKERFSAEFPKEGPSILRIQQVVRGDSAAYFCASSPQGIGNQPQHFGDGTRLSIL.

The V and J genes are TRBV2 and TRBJ2-1; 10 nucleotides align to TRBD2. The V gene's germline CDR1 is SNHLY and CDR2 FYNNEI. CDR3 length: 14 residues. V lost 6 bases to trimming and J lost 9 bases; unmatched junction nucleotides: 8. In DNA form, the CDR3 reads TGTGCCAGCAGAGCCTCTAGCGGGAGAGCTGAGCAGTTCTTC. This sequence encodes CASRASSGRAEQFF.

V gene TRBV19 combines with J gene TRBJ2-2; D gene uncertain. V lost 4 bases, J lost 3 bases, and 12 bases lay in between. The CDR3 is 15 amino acids. Germline CDR1 LNHDA, CDR2 SQIVND (reference sequence). The CDR3 DNA follows: TGTGCCAGTAGTACAAACCTCAGGTACACCGGGGAGCTGTTTTTT. This translates into CASSTNLRYTGELFF.

About this clone: A read error may produce the germline difference seen at one junction end. The same CDR3 can be traced to other DNA sequences in this sample. This chain uses TRBV28 with TRBJ1-6, with TRBD1 identical over 7 bases. From germline, CDR1 is MDHEN and CDR2 SYDVKM. The CDR3 loop spans 15 amino acids. CDR3 amino acids: CATQGGISYNSPLHF. The CDR3 bases are TGTGCCACCCAGGGGGGAATCTCCTATAACTCACCCCTCCACTTT.

This CDR3 reads CASSVDQGARGNTIYF. CDR3 nucleotide sequence: TGTGCCAGCAGCGTAGATCAGGGGGCGCGTGGAAACACCATATATTTT. The chain recombines TRBV9 with TRBJ1-3, with 8 positions matching TRBD1. The V gene end was trimmed by 0 bases and the J gene end by 3 bases; junction bases not matched to a gene: 5. The CDR3 contains 16 residues. From germline, CDR1 is SGDLS and CDR2 YYNGEE.

V usage is TRBV5-8 and J usage is TRBJ2-5; no firm D call. This CDR3 is 13 amino acids long. V was clipped by 3 bases and J by 5 bases, with 11 bases between them. Germline lookup yields CDR1 SGHTS and CDR2 YDEGEE. CDR3 bases: TGTGCCAGCAGCTCGTACCTCGCGGAGACCCAGTACTTC. This encodes CASSSYLAETQYF.

A word on this clone: The same CDR3 is also encoded by other DNA sequences in this sample. The chain combines TRBV5-6 with TRBJ2-5; weak D call: TRBD2 (5 bases). In germline, CDR1 is SGHDT, CDR2 YYEEEE. Trimming took off 2 bases at V and 0 bases at J, with 8 bases between the two ends. The CDR3 is 14 amino acids. CDR3 region: CASSFSGNQETQYF. Written as DNA, the CDR3 is TGTGCCAGCAGCTTTTCCGGGAACCAAGAGACCCAGTACTTC.

This chain links TRBV5-1 with TRBJ1-3; possible D gene TRBD1, 6 bases. The germline V gene has CDR1 SGHRS and CDR2 YFSETQ. The CDR3 consists of 16 residues. V lost 4 bases and J 4 bases, leaving 18 bases between the germline ends. As DNA, the CDR3 is TGCGCCAGCAGCCGAGGGGGTCCGGGGTCGGGAAACACCATATATTTT. Its translation is CASSRGGPGSGNTIYF.

This clone occurred once. The J gene is TRBJ2-1, the V gene TRBV28; 12 bases agree with TRBD1. Germline trimming cut 3 bases from V and 12 bases from J; bases unmatched to any gene: 9. CDR1 is MDHEN and CDR2 is SYDVKM in the germline V gene. The CDR3 runs to 15 residues. CDR3 in amino acids: CASSFGTGGEEMQFF. CDR3 DNA: TGTGCCAGCAGTTTTGGGACAGGGGGCGAGGAGATGCAGTTCTTC.

This sequence joins TRBV7-2 and TRBJ1-1; the D gene is possibly TRBD1 (5 bases). Germline values: CDR1 SGHTA, CDR2 FQGNSA. V lost 1 base, J lost 7 bases, and 19 bases lay in between. The CDR3 runs 16 residues. The CDR3, as DNA: TGTGCCAGCAGCTTAGGGGGTCGGGTTCAGGGCCGTGAAGCTTTCTTT. Protein sequence: CASSLGGRVQGREAFF.

The chain is built from TRBV28 and TRBJ1-1; TRBD1 might be the D (6 bases). The CDR3 totals 14 residues. The V gene lost 5 bases and the J gene lost 0 bases, with 10 bases spanning the gap. Germline values: CDR1 MDHEN, CDR2 SYDVKM. CDR3 DNA sequence: TGTGCCAGCAGTACTCCAGGGGTGAACACTGAAGCTTTCTTT. Residues: CASSTPGVNTEAFF.

V gene TRBV4-1 combines with J gene TRBJ2-3; D might be TRBD2 (5 bases). The CDR3 has 14 amino acids. V lost 2 bases and J lost 1, with 7 bases in between. Germline lookup yields CDR1 MGHRA and CDR2 YSYEKL. The CDR3 reads CASSQQAGTDTQYF. CDR3 DNA: TGCGCCAGCAGCCAACAAGCGGGCACAGATACGCAGTATTTT.

The V and J genes are TRBV6-5 and TRBJ2-4; possibly TRBD2 for D (5 bases). The V and J ends lost 8 bases and 7 bases respectively, with 18 bases between them. CDR3 length equals 14 residues. Germline V gene sequence: CDR1 MNHEY, CDR2 SVGAGI. DNA for the CDR3: TGTGCCAGCGCCTCGTGGGAGAGTCCTAACATTCAGTACTTC. It translates to CASASWESPNIQYF.

On this clone: This may arise from a read error, as a much more abundant clone is one base away. The sample carries other DNA sequences with the same CDR3. V gene TRBV9 combines with J gene TRBJ1-1, with a possible D match to TRBD1 (5 bases). Germline CDR1 is SGDLS and CDR2 is YYNGEE. V was cut by 2 bases and J by 1 base, with 6 bases left in between. This CDR3 has 13 residues. The CDR3 protein is CASSVDRNTEAFF. The CDR3, as DNA: TGTGCCAGCAGCGTTGACAGGAACACTGAAGCTTTCTTT.

The chain joins TRBV7-8 to TRBJ1-4; no definite D call. Per germline, CDR1 SGHVS and CDR2 FQNEAQ. The CDR3 runs to 14 residues. Trimming stripped 6 bases from V and 7 bases from J, with 15 bases between. The CDR3 coding sequence is TGTGCCAGCAGGGCTGGTCGCATGGGTGAAAAACTGTTTTTT. The encoded protein is CASRAGRMGEKLFF.

CDR3 DNA: TGCGCCAGCAGCTTGGCTGGGTGGGAAGGTGGAAACACCATATATTTT. It codes for CASSLAGWEGGNTIYF. The rearrangement joins TRBV5-1 to TRBJ1-3, with D hard to call. Germline V gives CDR1 SGHRS, CDR2 YFSETQ. This CDR3 has 16 amino acids. Trimming removed 0 bases at V and 3 bases at J, with 13 bases between.

This clone appeared a single time. J is TRBJ2-5 and V is TRBV4-1; no clear D gene. The CDR3 runs to 12 residues. Germline V gives CDR1 MGHRA, CDR2 YSYEKL. Trimming took off 1 base at V and 9 bases at J, with 9 bases between the two ends. The chain's CDR3 is CASSQVSGAQYF. CDR3 nucleotides: TGCGCCAGCAGCCAAGTGTCCGGAGCCCAGTACTTC.

This clone was recorded a few times. The gene calls are TRBV7-8 and TRBJ1-1; TRBD1 agrees at 9 bases. The V segment lost 5 bases and the J segment 3 bases; nucleotides outside the gene matches: 7. CDR3 length: 15 residues. The germline V gene encodes CDR1 SGHVS and CDR2 FQNEAQ. CDR3 region: CASSGYRGRDTEAFF. Written as DNA, the CDR3 is TGTGCCAGCAGCGGATACAGGGGGCGGGACACTGAAGCTTTCTTT. Variable domain in full (rest from reference TRBV7-8 and TRBJ1-1): GAGVSQSPRYKVAKRGQDVALRCDPISGHVSLFWYQQALGQGPEFLTYFQNEAQLDKSGLPSDRFFAERPEGSVSTLKIQRTQQEDSAVYLCASSGYRGRDTEAFFGQGTRLTVV.